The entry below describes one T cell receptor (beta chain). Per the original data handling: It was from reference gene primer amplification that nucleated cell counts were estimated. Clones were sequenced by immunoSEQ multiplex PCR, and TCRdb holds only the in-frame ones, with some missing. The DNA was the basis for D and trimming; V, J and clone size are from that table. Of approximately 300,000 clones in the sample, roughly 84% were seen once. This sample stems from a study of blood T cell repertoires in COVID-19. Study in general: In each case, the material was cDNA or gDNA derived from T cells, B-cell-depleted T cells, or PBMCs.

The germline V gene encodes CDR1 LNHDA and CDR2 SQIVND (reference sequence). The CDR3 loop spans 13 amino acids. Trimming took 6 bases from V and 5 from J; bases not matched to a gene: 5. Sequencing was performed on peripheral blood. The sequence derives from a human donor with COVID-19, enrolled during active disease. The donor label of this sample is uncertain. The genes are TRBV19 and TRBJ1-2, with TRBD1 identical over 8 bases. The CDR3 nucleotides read TGTGCCAGTAGACTGACAGGGGTGTATGGCTACACCTTC. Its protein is CASRLTGVYGYTF.